The 12 T cell receptor beta chains given below trace back to one sample, sequenced in a study of shared clonotypes between healthy human individuals. Measured with immunoSEQ multiplex PCR; TCRdb has only the in-frame clones, and not every one. The repertoire holds 1,500,000 or so clones, with approximately 98.5% as singletons. The source material was naive CD4+ T cells sorted from blood. The sample's subset: CD45RA+ positively selected. The receptors shown here come from a man aged 25 to 40 in good health.

The rearrangement joins TRBV10-2 to TRBJ1-1; TRBD1 matches 7 bases. Germline V CDR1 and CDR2: WSHSY, SAAADI. This CDR3 region has 14 residues. Trimming at V came to 6 bases and at J to 2 bases, leaving 6 bases not matched to a gene. CDR3 sequence (DNA): TGCGCCAGCAGGGGGGGACAGATAAACACTGAAGCTTTCTTT. This translates into CASRGGQINTEAFF.

The V call is TRBV18, the J call TRBJ2-3, with 7 bases identical to TRBD2. V gave up 0 bases and J gave up 5 bases; unmatched junction bases: 5. From germline, CDR1 is KGHSH and CDR2 LQKENI. The CDR3 has 15 amino acids. The CDR3 DNA follows: TGTGCCAGCTCACCACCCTGGGGGGGAAAAGATACGCAGTATTTT. It translates to CASSPPWGGKDTQYF.

The chain has TRBV5-4 and TRBJ1-2; D is uncertain. The CDR3 spans 13 residues. The V gene lost 0 bases and the J gene lost 8 bases, with 11 bases spanning the gap. Germline CDR1 is SGHNT and CDR2 is YYREEE (reference sequence). The chain's CDR3 is CASSLDSNIGYTF. CDR3 nucleotides: TGTGCCAGCAGCTTGGACAGTAATATAGGCTACACCTTC. The full variable domain, with the rest looked up from reference TRBV5-4 and TRBJ1-2, is ETGVTQSPTHLIKTRGQQVTLRCSSQSGHNTVSWYQQALGQGPQFIFQYYREEENGRGNFPPRFSGLQFPNYSSELNVNALELDDSALYLCASSLDSNIGYTFGSGTRLTVV.

This chain joins TRBV28 and TRBJ1-1; D is possibly TRBD1 (5 bases). The CDR3 length is 12 residues. CDR1 MDHEN and CDR2 SYDVKM come from the germline V gene. CDR3 in DNA: TGTACCCTCGGGGCGCCGGACACTGAAGCTTTCTTT. This sequence encodes CTLGAPDTEAFF.

The genes are TRBV14 and TRBJ2-7; 7 bases match TRBD2. The CDR3 contains 11 residues. The V gene's germline CDR1 is SGHDN and CDR2 FVKESK. Losses at the gene ends were 6 bases for V and 6 bases for J; bases not matched to a gene: 2. DNA for the CDR3: TGTGCCAGCAGGTCTAGCGGCGAGCAGTACTTC. Translating it yields CASRSSGEQYF.

The CDR3 here is CASKRGGTGELFF. The CDR3 nucleotides are TGTGCCAGCAAAAGGGGGGGCACCGGGGAGCTGTTTTTT. The genes are TRBV28 and TRBJ2-2; weak D call: TRBD2 (7 bases). Germline V CDR1 and CDR2: MDHEN, SYDVKM. CDR3 length: 13 amino acids. Trimming stripped 7 bases from V and 4 bases from J, with 10 bases between.

The chain is built from TRBV25-1 and TRBJ2-2, with D perhaps TRBD2 (5 bases). Germline-derived CDR1 and CDR2 are MGHDK and SYGVNS. This CDR3 is 14 amino acids long. V lost 8 bases and J lost 5, with 15 bases in between. In DNA form, the CDR3 reads TGTGCCAGCTCGGTCGGGATGGGGACCGGGGAGCTGTTTTTT. Translation: CASSVGMGTGELFF.

The CDR3 spells CASSPTGTGYNTEAFF. Here the CDR3 DNA reads TGTGCCAGCTCACCTACCGGGACAGGGTATAACACTGAAGCTTTCTTT. The chain has TRBV18 and TRBJ1-1; 9 positions agree with TRBD1. The germline gives CDR1 KGHSH, CDR2 LQKENI. V lost 3 bases and J lost 2; bases outside the gene matches: 7. This CDR3 has 16 amino acids.

The rearrangement links TRBV5-4 to TRBJ1-5; D is uncertain. The V gene's germline CDR1 is SGHNT and CDR2 YYREEE (reference sequence). V lost 3 bases and J 4 bases, leaving 14 bases between the germline ends. The CDR3 covers 15 residues. The CDR3 protein is CASSSSPTQNQPQHF. As DNA, the CDR3 is TGTGCCAGCAGCTCAAGTCCGACGCAAAATCAGCCCCAGCATTTT.

The chain is built from TRBV11-1 and TRBJ2-1, with 8 bases aligning to TRBD1. This CDR3 has 13 amino acids. J was trimmed by 6 bases and V by 8 bases; bases with no gene match: 6. CDR1 is SGHAT, CDR2 FQDESV, per germline (reference sequence). The CDR3, as DNA: TGTGCCAGCCGGACAGGGTCATCCAATGAGCAGTTCTTC. Translation gives CASRTGSSNEQFF.

The chain joins TRBV7-6 to TRBJ1-4; the D gene is possibly TRBD1 (5 bases). Germline loops: CDR1 SGHVS, CDR2 FNYEAQ. Trimming pared 5 bases from V and 8 bases from J, leaving 15 bases between. CDR3 length: 14 residues. CDR3 in DNA: TGTGCCAGCAGCAAGCCTGGGGACTGGGAAAAACTGTTTTTT. Its protein product is CASSKPGDWEKLFF.

This clone appeared a single time. The chain employs TRBV7-6 and TRBJ2-3, with TRBD2 identical over 7 bases. The CDR3 runs to 16 residues. With V trimmed by 4 bases and J by 1 base, 8 bases remained unmatched. The germline V gene has CDR1 SGHVS and CDR2 FNYEAQ. In DNA form, the CDR3 reads TGTGCCAGCAGCTACTTAGGGGCGGGAGGCACAGATACGCAGTATTTT. Its protein is CASSYLGAGGTDTQYF.